This TCR beta chain is from a study of vaccination and CD4 T cells after COVID-19. The wider study: Participants were given two doses of BNT162b2 or mRNA-1273 vaccine. The cells in question were stimulated using overlapping spike peptides derived from SARS-CoV-2, HCoV-NL63, HCoV-OC43 and HCoV-229E.

Oncomine TCR Beta short-read sequencing was applied to DNA from cultured CD4+ T cells. One entry per CDR3 protein, called by TCRdb with MiXCR from the PCR reads. Among about 6,600 distinct CDR3 sequences listed, approximately 20% were seen once. This clonotype is medium-sized by share. Its antigen is as yet unknown. Notes on the study in general: Going from roughly 22 to 38, median SARS-CoV-2-reactive clonotypes did not rise significantly.

The V segment lost 4 bases and the J segment 2 bases; nucleotides outside the gene matches: 7. The germline CDR1 and CDR2 sequences are SEHNR and FQNEAQ (reference sequence). This CDR3 is built from 15 residues. Treatment in this sample: roughly 10-day PBMC culture with coronavirus spike peptide pools or control peptides (ViraFEST assay). Each well received 2.1 million or so PBMCs, cultured with roughly 9.9 IU/ml IL-2 and approximately 10 ug/ml peptide pools. This sequence originates from a human donor who had recovered from COVID-19. The chain carries TRBV7-9 and TRBJ1-2, with 7 bases identical to TRBD1. Sequenced material: CD4+ T cells from blood, cultured in vitro, taken after SARS-CoV-2 vaccination. The CDR3: CASSSTGPANYGYTF. Here the CDR3 DNA reads TGTGCCAGCAGCTCGACAGGGCCCGCAAACTATGGCTACACCTTC.